What follows are 22 T cell receptor beta chains derived from one specimen sequenced in a study of cytomegalovirus exposure and HLA in healthy donors. In the PCR, 60 Vbeta and 13 Jbeta primers were used. Clones were read by immunoSEQ multiplex PCR, and TCRdb kept only the in-frame ones, dropping some. Here the sample spans 170,000 or so clones, over 70% being singletons. Specimen: PBMCs. The origin of the receptors is a woman in her fifties or sixties in good health and CMV-seropositive.

The chain is built from TRBV15 and TRBJ1-4; D is ambiguous. Germline V gives CDR1 LNHNV, CDR2 YYDKDF (reference sequence). The CDR3 is made up of 15 amino acids. The V end lost 0 bases, the J end lost 7 bases, and 12 bases lay between the germline ends. CDR3 coding DNA: TGTGCCACCAGCAGAGATCAGACCGGGATTGAAAAACTGTTTTTT. Residues: CATSRDQTGIEKLFF.

In DNA form, the CDR3 reads TGTGCCAGAGGGGTAAGGGGTTCTAATCAGCCCCAGCATTTT. This sequence encodes CARGVRGSNQPQHF. This rearrangement joins TRBV9 to TRBJ1-5; weak D call: TRBD1 (5 bases). CDR3 size: 14 residues. From germline, CDR1 is SGDLS and CDR2 YYNGEE. Trimming pared 8 bases from V and 4 bases from J, leaving 16 bases between.

V and J are TRBV7-6 and TRBJ2-7, with TRBD2 matching over 11 bases. The CDR3 is made up of 15 amino acids. V shed 4 bases and J 2 bases; nucleotides not matched to a gene: 4. The germline V gene has CDR1 SGHVS and CDR2 FNYEAQ. CDR3 protein: CASSSPGLAAYEQYF. The DNA of the CDR3 is TGTGCCAGCAGCTCACCGGGACTAGCGGCCTACGAGCAGTACTTC.

This clone was counted once. One end of the junction is discordant with germline, which a read error may explain. V gene TRBV7-2 combines with J gene TRBJ2-4, with TRBD2 matching over 8 bases. This CDR3 region has 16 residues. CDR1 and CDR2 from the germline V gene are SGHTA and FQGNSA. The CDR3 DNA sequence: TGTGCCAGCAGCTTAGGGGCAGGACTAGCCAAAAACAGTCAGTACTTC. Residues: CASSLGAGLAKNSQYF.

V usage is TRBV7-9 and J usage is TRBJ2-3; TRBD2 is a possible D gene (6 bases). V was trimmed by 1 base and J by 2 bases, leaving 13 bases between them. In germline, CDR1 is SEHNR, CDR2 FQNEAQ (reference sequence). The CDR3 covers 16 residues. As DNA, the CDR3 is TGTGCCAGCAGCTTAGAGGGGCTAGCGTACACAGATACGCAGTATTTT. Translation: CASSLEGLAYTDTQYF. Looking up the rest from reference TRBV7-9 and TRBJ2-3 gives the full variable domain: DTGVSQNPRHKITKRGQNVTFRCDPISEHNRLYWYRQTLGQGPEFLTYFQNEAQLEKSRLLSDRFSAERPKGSFSTLEIQRTEQGDSAMYLCASSLEGLAYTDTQYFGPGTRLTVL.

This clone has more than one count but fewer than ten. A read error may account for a junction end that differs from germline. CDR3 coding DNA: TGTGCCAGCAGTGTGACAGTCTCTGGGGCCAACGGCCTGACTTTC. As protein: CASSVTVSGANGLTF. This sequence joins TRBV6-1 and TRBJ2-6; maybe TRBD1 (5 bases). Looked up from germline, CDR1 is MNHNS and CDR2 is SASEGT. The CDR3 runs to 15 residues.

V usage is TRBV7-2 and J usage is TRBJ2-5, with 9 bases aligning to TRBD2. This CDR3 is 18 amino acids long. V trimming: 4 bases; J trimming: 2 bases; junction bases outside the gene matches: 14. Germline V lookup: CDR1 SGHTA, CDR2 FQGNSA. CDR3 in DNA: TGTGCCAGCAGCTCCCGATCTGGGGCGGGAGGGCTACAAGAGACCCAGTACTTC. This translates into CASSSRSGAGGLQETQYF.

The chain couples TRBV7-2 to TRBJ2-7; 9 bases fit TRBD2. The CDR3 length is 15 residues. Germline lookup yields CDR1 SGHTA and CDR2 FQGNSA. The J segment lost 5 bases and the V segment lost 3 bases, leaving 8 bases of the junction unmatched. The CDR3 nucleotides read TGTGCCAGCAGCTTTAGCGGGAGCGGAGGGAACGAGCAGTACTTC. As protein: CASSFSGSGGNEQYF.

The chain links TRBV18 to TRBJ1-2, with unresolved D. V was shortened by 3 bases and J by 2 bases, with 10 bases between the two germline ends. Germline loops: CDR1 KGHSH, CDR2 LQKENI. The CDR3 loop spans 14 amino acids. CDR3 sequence (DNA): TGTGCCAGCTCACCGGAGGCCGGGAACTATGGCTACACCTTC. Translation: CASSPEAGNYGYTF.

This chain's CDR3 is CASSLGGTRIYEQYF. The DNA for the CDR3 is TGTGCCAGCAGCTTAGGTGGGACTAGGATCTACGAGCAGTACTTC. This chain links TRBV7-2 with TRBJ2-7; 8 bases are shared with TRBD2. The length of the CDR3 is 15 residues. V trimming: 1 base; J trimming: 3 bases; junction bases outside the gene matches: 5. Germline-derived CDR1 and CDR2 are SGHTA and FQGNSA.

J is TRBJ1-1 and V is TRBV6-5, with 8 positions matching TRBD1. The CDR3 extends over 14 amino acids. Germline lookup yields CDR1 MNHEY and CDR2 SVGAGI. J was trimmed by 4 bases and V by 5 bases; bases with no gene match: 6. The DNA of the CDR3 is TGTGCCAGCAGTCACAGCACAGGGGGCACTGAAGCTTTCTTT. This translates into CASSHSTGGTEAFF.

This clone was found a few times. The chain has TRBV4-3 and TRBJ2-1; TRBD1 is a possible D gene (6 bases). The CDR3 contains 20 residues. CDR1 and CDR2 (germline): LGHNA, YSLEER. V was trimmed by 1 base and J by 7 bases, leaving 29 bases between them. This CDR3 is CASSQAVSRGPGRSGNEQFF. CDR3 sequence (DNA): TGCGCCAGCAGCCAAGCGGTTAGCAGGGGACCTGGCCGATCTGGGAATGAGCAGTTCTTC.

This chain joins TRBV28 and TRBJ1-1; 7 bases line up with TRBD1. Germline loops: CDR1 MDHEN, CDR2 SYDVKM. The V and J ends lost 4 bases and 1 base, in that order; junction bases with no gene match: 9. CDR3 length: 16 residues. The CDR3 nucleotides are TGTGCCAGCAGTTCCATCACCGGGACAGCGAACACTGAAGCTTTCTTT. Amino acid sequence: CASSSITGTANTEAFF.

On this clone itself: At one end the junction does not follow the germline gene, possibly because of a read error. The chain employs TRBV5-4 and TRBJ2-6; a possible D gene is TRBD1 (5 bases). Per the germline V gene, CDR1 is SGHNT and CDR2 is YYREEE (reference sequence). There are 15 residues in the CDR3. CDR3 nucleotides: TGTGCCAGCAGCTTGGACGTCTCTGGGGCCAACGGCCTGACTTTC. Its translation: CASSLDVSGANGLTF.

As to this clone: One junction end does not reproduce the germline sequence, and a read error may be involved. The genes are TRBV2 and TRBJ2-4; weak D call: TRBD2 (6 bases). Germline CDR1 is SNHLY and CDR2 is FYNNEI. This CDR3 is built from 18 residues. Written as DNA, the CDR3 is TGTGCCAGCGGGGAACGGACGGGAGATCCACTAGCCAAAAACAGTCAGTACTTC. As protein: CASGERTGDPLAKNSQYF.

The chain carries TRBV6-1 and TRBJ1-1, with unresolved D. CDR1 is MNHNS and CDR2 is SASEGT in the germline V gene. V lost 6 bases and J 11 bases, leaving 13 bases between the germline ends. This CDR3 comprises 11 residues. The DNA of the CDR3 is TGTGCCAGCAGGGAGGGAACGGCTGCTTTCTTT. Translation gives CASREGTAAFF.

The chain employs TRBV7-6 and TRBJ2-2; 7 bases map to TRBD2. Germline loops: CDR1 SGHVS, CDR2 FNYEAQ. This CDR3 has 15 residues. J gave up 10 bases and V 5 bases, and 13 bases lay outside the gene matches. CDR3 DNA: TGTGCCAGCAGCCAGAGACTAGCCCAGCCCGCGGAGCTGTTTTTT. Translated: CASSQRLAQPAELFF.

As concerns this clone: The same CDR3 also results from other DNA sequences found in this sample. CDR3 DNA sequence: TGCGCCAGCAGCCAGGTCAGGGACAGGGGTTTGTCTGGAAACACCATATATTTT. Its protein product is CASSQVRDRGLSGNTIYF. V gene TRBV4-3 combines with J gene TRBJ1-3; 10 positions agree with TRBD1. CDR3 length: 18 residues. CDR1 is LGHNA, CDR2 YSLEER, per germline. The trim removed 3 bases at V and 1 base at J, leaving 9 bases unmatched.

This chain joins TRBV4-3 and TRBJ1-3; no clear D gene. Trimming pared 1 base from V and 0 bases from J, leaving 7 bases between. CDR1 is LGHNA and CDR2 is YSLEER in the germline V gene. The CDR3 consists of 15 residues. The CDR3 DNA reads TGCGCCAGCAGCCAAGGGCTCATCTCTGGAAACACCATATATTTT. This translates into CASSQGLISGNTIYF.

This clone was counted once. One end of the junction does not line up with germline, which may come from a read error. V gene TRBV7-7 combines with J gene TRBJ2-1; TRBD1 is a possible D gene (6 bases). The CDR3 is 15 residues long. CDR1 is SSHAT, CDR2 FNYEAQ, per germline (reference sequence). The CDR3 region has the DNA TGTGCTAGCAGCTTGGGGGCCTCCTCCTACAATGAGCAGTTCTTC. It specifies CASSLGASSYNEQFF.

There are a few counts of this clone. V is TRBV9 and J is TRBJ2-3; TRBD2 matches at 7 bases. Germline CDR1 reads SGDLS; CDR2 reads YYNGEE. The CDR3 contains 14 residues. With V trimmed by 4 bases and J by 7 bases, 9 bases remained unmatched. In DNA, the CDR3 is TGTGCCAGCAGCCTGAGGGACTACCCAAATACGCAGTATTTT. This sequence encodes CASSLRDYPNTQYF.

This rearrangement joins TRBV30 to TRBJ2-7; tentatively, D is TRBD1 (6 bases). The CDR3 is 14 amino acids. Looked up from germline, CDR1 is GTSNPN and CDR2 is SVGIG (reference sequence). Trimming stripped 6 bases from V and 0 bases from J, with 15 bases between. In DNA, the CDR3 is TGTGCCTGCCTGACCCGGGACAACTCCTACGAGCAGTACTTC. Translation: CACLTRDNSYEQYF.